This is a list of T cell receptor beta chains from one sample in a study of blood T cell repertoires in COVID-19. TCRdb keeps only in-frame clones here, not all; method: immunoSEQ multiplex PCR. The sample contains about 380,000 clones, 85% of which appear only once. Sequenced input: peripheral blood. The source is a woman younger than 30 with acute or convalescent COVID-19. The CDR3 runs from the conserved cysteine through the conserved F or W. The D gene is left open where the match is weak. Not every row has a clone size; where given, it reads once, few, many or a size class.

>TRBV28|NA|NA|TRBJ1-1
CASSMPGLNTEAFF
TGTGCCAGCAGTATGCCAGGGCTGAACACTGAAGCTTTCTTT
>TRBV18|NA|NA|TRBJ1-3
CASSPGAGAGNTIYF
TGTGCCAGCTCACCCGGCGCAGGGGCCGGAAACACCATATATTTT
>TRBV5-1|NA|TRBD1|TRBJ1-2
CASSAGQGRGYTF
TGCGCCAGCAGCGCGGGACAGGGAAGGGGCTACACCTTC
>TRBV5-4|NA|NA|TRBJ2-1
CASSLEGDPYNEQFF
TGTGCCAGCAGCCTGGAGGGGGACCCTTACAATGAGCAGTTCTTC
>TRBV13|NA|TRBD1|TRBJ2-2
CASSVQGIDTTGELFF
TGTGCCAGCAGCGTACAGGGGATTGATACCACCGGGGAGCTGTTTTTT
>TRBV5-4|once|TRBD1|TRBJ1-1
CASSYLWGTGTTDTEAFF
TGTGCCAGCAGTTATTTATGGGGGACAGGGACGACAGACACTGAAGCTTTCTTT
>TRBV5-4|NA|NA|TRBJ1-1
CASSLAGDLNTEAFF
TGTGCCAGCAGCTTGGCGGGAGATCTGAACACTGAAGCTTTCTTT
>TRBV5-1|NA|TRBD2|TRBJ2-3
CASSTTSGTDTQYF
TGCGCCAGCAGCACGACTAGCGGGACAGATACGCAGTATTTT
>TRBV27|NA|NA|TRBJ2-2
CASTSKGDTGELFF
TGTGCCAGCACCTCGAAGGGGGACACCGGGGAGCTGTTTTTT
>TRBV9|NA|NA|TRBJ2-1
CASSPVGAPYNEQFF
TGTGCCAGCAGCCCCGTGGGGGCCCCATACAATGAGCAGTTCTTC
>TRBV18|few|TRBD1|TRBJ1-5
CASSPGQGTTQPQHF
TGTGCCAGCTCACCCGGACAGGGGACGACTCAGCCCCAGCATTTT